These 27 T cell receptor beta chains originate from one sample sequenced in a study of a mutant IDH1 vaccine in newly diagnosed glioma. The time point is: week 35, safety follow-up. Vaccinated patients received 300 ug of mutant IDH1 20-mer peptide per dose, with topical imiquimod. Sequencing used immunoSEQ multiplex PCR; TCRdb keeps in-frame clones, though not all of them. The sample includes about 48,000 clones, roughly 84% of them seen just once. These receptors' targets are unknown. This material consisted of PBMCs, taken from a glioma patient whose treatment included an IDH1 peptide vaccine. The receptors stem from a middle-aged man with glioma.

The CDR3 DNA sequence: TGTGCCTGGATTAGGGGCGAAAAACTGTTTTTT. It translates to CAWIRGEKLFF. The chain joins TRBV30 to TRBJ1-4; D may be TRBD1 (5 bases). CDR1 and CDR2 from the germline V gene are GTSNPN and SVGIG (reference sequence). The V and J ends lost 4 bases and 8 bases respectively, with 8 bases between them. The CDR3 is 11 amino acids.

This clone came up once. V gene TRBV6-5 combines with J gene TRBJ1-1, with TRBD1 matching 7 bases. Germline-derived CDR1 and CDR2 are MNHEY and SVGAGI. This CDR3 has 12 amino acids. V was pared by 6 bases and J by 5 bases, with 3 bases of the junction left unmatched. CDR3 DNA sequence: TGTGCCAGCAGAGAGGGACAGACTGAAGCTTTCTTT. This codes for CASREGQTEAFF.

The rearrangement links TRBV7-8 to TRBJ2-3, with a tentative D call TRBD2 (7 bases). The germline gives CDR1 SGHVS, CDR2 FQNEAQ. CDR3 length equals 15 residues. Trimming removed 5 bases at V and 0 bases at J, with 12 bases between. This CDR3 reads CASSPRGPSTDTQYF. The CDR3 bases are TGTGCCAGCAGCCCGCGGGGGCCCAGCACAGATACGCAGTATTTT.

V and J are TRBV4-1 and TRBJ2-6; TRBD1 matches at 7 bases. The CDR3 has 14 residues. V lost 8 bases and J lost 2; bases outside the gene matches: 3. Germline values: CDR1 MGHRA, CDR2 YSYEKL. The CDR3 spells CASERGPGANVLTF. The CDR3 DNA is TGCGCCAGCGAGAGGGGGCCTGGGGCCAACGTCCTGACTTTC.

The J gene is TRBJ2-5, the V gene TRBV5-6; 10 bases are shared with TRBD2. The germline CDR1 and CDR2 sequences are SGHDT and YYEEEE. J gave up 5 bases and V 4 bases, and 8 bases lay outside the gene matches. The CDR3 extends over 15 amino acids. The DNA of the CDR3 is TGTGCCAGCAGCCCCAGCGGGGGGGTATGGGAGACCCAGTACTTC. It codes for CASSPSGGVWETQYF.

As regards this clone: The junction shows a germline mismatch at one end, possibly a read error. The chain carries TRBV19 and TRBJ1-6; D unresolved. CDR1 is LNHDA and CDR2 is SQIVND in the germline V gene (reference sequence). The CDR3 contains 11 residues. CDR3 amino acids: CASSEYQTLHF. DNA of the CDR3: TGTGCCAGTAGTGAGTACCAAACCCTGCACTTT.

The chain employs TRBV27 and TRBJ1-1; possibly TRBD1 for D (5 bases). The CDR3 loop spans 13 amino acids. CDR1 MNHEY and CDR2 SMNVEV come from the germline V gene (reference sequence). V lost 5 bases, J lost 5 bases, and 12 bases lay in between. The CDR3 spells CASSPLQVTEAFF. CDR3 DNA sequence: TGTGCCAGCAGTCCCCTACAGGTTACTGAAGCTTTCTTT.

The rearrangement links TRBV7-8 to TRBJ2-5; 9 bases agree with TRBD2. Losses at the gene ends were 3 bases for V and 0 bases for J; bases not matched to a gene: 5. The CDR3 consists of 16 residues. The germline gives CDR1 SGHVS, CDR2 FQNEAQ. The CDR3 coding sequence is TGTGCCAGCAGCTTGCGGGCTAGCGGGGACCAAGAGACCCAGTACTTC. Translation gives CASSLRASGDQETQYF.

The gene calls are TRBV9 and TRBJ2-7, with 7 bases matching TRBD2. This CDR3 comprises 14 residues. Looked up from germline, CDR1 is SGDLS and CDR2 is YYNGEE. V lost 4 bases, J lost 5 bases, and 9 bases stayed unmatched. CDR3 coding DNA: TGTGCCAGCAGCATGGGAGGGGCTAGCAACGAGCAGTACTTC. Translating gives CASSMGGASNEQYF.

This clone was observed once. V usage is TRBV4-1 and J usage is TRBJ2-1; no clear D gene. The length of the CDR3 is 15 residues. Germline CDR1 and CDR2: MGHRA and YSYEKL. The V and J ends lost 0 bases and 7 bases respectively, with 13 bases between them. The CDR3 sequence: CASSQEGYSQNEQFF. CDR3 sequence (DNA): TGCGCCAGCAGCCAAGAGGGCTACAGTCAAAATGAGCAGTTCTTC.

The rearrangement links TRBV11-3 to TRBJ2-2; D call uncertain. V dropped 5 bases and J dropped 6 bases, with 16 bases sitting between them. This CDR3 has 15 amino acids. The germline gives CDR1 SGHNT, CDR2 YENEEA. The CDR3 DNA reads TGTGCCAGCAGCGTTCGGGCAGCTGGGGCCGGGGAGCTGTTTTTT. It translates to CASSVRAAGAGELFF.

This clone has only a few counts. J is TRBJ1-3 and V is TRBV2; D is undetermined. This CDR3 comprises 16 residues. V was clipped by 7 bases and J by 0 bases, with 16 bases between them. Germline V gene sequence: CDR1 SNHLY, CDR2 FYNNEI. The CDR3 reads CASIEAPTSSGNTIYF. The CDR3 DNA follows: TGTGCCAGCATAGAGGCACCCACGTCCTCTGGAAACACCATATATTTT.

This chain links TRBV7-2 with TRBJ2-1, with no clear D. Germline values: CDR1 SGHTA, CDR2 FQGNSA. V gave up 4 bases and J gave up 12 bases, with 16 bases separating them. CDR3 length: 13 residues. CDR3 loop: CASSSSPGGAQFF. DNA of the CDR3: TGTGCCAGCAGCTCCTCCCCGGGTGGAGCGCAGTTCTTC. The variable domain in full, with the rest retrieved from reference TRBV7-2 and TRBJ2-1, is GAGVSQSPSNKVTEKGKDVELRCDPISGHTALYWYRQSLGQGLEFLIYFQGNSAPDKSGLPSDRFSAERTGGSVSTLTIQRTQQEDSAVYLCASSSSPGGAQFFGPGTRLTVL.

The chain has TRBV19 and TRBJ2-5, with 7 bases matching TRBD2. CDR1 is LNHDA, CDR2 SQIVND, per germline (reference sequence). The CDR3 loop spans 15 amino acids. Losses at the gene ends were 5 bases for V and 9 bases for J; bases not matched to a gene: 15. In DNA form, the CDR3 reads TGTGCCAGTAGTCCACACCGGACTAGTCAAGAAGCCCAGTACTTC. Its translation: CASSPHRTSQEAQYF.

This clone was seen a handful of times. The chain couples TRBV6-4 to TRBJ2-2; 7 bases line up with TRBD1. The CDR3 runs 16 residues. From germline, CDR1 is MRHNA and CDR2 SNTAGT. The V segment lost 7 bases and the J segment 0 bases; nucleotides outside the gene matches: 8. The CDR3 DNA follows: TGTGCCAGCATTCCAGGACAGGCTTCGAACACCGGGGAGCTGTTTTTT. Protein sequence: CASIPGQASNTGELFF.

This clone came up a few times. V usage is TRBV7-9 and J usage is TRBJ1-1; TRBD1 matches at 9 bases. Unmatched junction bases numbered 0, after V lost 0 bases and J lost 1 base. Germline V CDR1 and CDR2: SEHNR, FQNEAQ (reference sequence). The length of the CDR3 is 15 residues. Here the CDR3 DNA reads TGTGCCAGCAGCTTAGCGGGACAGGGGAACACTGAAGCTTTCTTT. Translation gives CASSLAGQGNTEAFF.

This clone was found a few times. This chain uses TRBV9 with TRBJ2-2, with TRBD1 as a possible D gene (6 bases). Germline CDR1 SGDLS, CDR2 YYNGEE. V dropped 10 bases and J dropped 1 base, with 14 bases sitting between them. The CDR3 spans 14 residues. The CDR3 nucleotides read TGTGCCGAATCAGGGACACGGAACACCGGGGAGCTGTTTTTT. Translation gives CAESGTRNTGELFF.

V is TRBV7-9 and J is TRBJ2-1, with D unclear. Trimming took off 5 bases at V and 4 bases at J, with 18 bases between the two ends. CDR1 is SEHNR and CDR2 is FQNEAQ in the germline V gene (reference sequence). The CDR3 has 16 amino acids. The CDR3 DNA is TGTGCCAGCAGCATTCGACGGTCCATGACTTACAATGAGCAGTTCTTC. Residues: CASSIRRSMTYNEQFF.

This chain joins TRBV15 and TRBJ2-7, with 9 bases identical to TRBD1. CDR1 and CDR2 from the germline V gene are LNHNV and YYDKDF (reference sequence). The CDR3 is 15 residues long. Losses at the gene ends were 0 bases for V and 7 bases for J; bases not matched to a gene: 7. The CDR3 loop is CATSRDRDRVWEQYF. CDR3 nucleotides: TGTGCCACCAGCAGAGATCGGGACAGGGTTTGGGAGCAGTACTTC.

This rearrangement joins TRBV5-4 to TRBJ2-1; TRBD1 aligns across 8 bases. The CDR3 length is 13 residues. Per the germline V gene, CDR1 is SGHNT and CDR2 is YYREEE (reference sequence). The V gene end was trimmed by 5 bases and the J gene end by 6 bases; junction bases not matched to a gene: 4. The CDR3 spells CASSIQGVNEQFF. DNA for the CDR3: TGTGCCAGCAGTATACAGGGGGTCAATGAGCAGTTCTTC.

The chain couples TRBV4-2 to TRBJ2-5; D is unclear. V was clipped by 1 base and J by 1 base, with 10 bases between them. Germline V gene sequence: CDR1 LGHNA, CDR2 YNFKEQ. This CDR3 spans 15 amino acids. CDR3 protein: CASSQASTAQETQYF. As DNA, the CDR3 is TGTGCCAGCAGCCAAGCCTCTACGGCCCAAGAGACCCAGTACTTC.

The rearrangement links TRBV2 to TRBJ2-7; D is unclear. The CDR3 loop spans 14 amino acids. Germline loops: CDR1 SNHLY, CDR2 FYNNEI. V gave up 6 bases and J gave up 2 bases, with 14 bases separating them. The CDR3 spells CASSENSLTYEQYF. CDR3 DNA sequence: TGTGCCAGCAGCGAAAACTCACTAACCTACGAGCAGTACTTC.

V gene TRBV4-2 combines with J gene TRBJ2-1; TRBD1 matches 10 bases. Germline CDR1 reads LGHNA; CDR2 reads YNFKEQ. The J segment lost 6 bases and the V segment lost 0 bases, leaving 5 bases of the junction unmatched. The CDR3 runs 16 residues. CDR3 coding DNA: TGTGCCAGCAGCCAAGATGTGGGGACAGGGGCCAATGAGCAGTTCTTC. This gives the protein CASSQDVGTGANEQFF.

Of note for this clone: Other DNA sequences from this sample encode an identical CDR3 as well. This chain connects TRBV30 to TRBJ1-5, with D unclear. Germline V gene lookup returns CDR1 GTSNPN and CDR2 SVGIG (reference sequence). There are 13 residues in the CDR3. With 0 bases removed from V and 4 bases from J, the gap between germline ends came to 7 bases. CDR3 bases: TGTGCCTGGAGTGTACAAGGGAATCAGCCCCAGCATTTT. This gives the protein CAWSVQGNQPQHF.

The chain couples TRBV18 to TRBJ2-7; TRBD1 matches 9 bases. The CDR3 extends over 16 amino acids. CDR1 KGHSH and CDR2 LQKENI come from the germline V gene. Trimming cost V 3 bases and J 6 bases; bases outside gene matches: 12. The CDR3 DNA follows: TGTGCCAGCTCACCGGGGATGAGGGGACAGGGTGCCGAGCAGTACTTC. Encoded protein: CASSPGMRGQGAEQYF.

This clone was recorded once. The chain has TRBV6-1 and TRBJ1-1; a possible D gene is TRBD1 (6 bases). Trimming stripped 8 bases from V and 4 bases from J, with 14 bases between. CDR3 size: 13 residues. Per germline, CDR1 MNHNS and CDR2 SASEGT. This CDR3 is CASHERGATEAFF. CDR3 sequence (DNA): TGTGCCAGCCACGAACGGGGGGCCACTGAAGCTTTCTTT.

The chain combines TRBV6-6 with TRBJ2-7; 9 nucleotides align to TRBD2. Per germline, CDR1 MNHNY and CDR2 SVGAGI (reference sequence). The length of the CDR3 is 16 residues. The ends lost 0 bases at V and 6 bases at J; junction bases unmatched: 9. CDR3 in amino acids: CASSYSRGGGGGEQYF. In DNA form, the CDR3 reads TGTGCCAGCAGTTACTCTCGGGGCGGGGGGGGTGGCGAGCAGTACTTC.